This T cell receptor beta chain was identified during a study of beta chain features in type 1 diabetes. Study-level findings and limits: Patients with type 1 diabetes carried fewer insertions and had more deletions at their VDJ junctions. Sequencing the cDNA could make cells with high TCR expression show up more than they should.

This clone was counted a few times. The antigen is unknown. Every participating donor gave one draw, a heparinised blood sample averaging roughly 100 mL. Naive, central memory, regulatory and stem cell-like memory cells within the CD4+ compartment were sorted using CD45RO/CCR7/CD25/CD127/CD95/CD27. V was clipped by 1 base and J by 5 bases, with 10 bases between them. Germline values: CDR1 SGHDN, CDR2 FVKESK. The CDR3 runs to 14 residues. Reverse transcribing all isolated RNA meant expressed TCRB transcripts were sequenced. Sequenced by immunoSEQ multiplex PCR; TCRdb stores in-frame clones only, minus some. The sample yields approximately 250,000 clones, approximately 14% seen once.

The chain is built from TRBV14 and TRBJ2-3; a weak D match, TRBD2 (6 bases). The receptor was isolated from a woman aged 40 to 50 in good health. Sample: naive CD4+ T cells from blood. The CDR3 region is CASSQVVGGDTQYF. The CDR3 DNA reads TGTGCCAGCAGCCAAGTCGTGGGGGGAGATACGCAGTATTTT.